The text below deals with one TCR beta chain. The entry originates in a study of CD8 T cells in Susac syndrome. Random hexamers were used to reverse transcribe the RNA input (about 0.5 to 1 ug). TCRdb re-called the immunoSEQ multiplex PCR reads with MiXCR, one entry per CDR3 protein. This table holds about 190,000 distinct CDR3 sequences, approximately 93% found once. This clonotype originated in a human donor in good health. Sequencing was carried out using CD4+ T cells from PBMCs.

CDR3 sequence reads: CAWSAFRIAGNEQFF. The CDR3, as DNA: TGTGCCTGGAGTGCCTTTAGAATAGCTGGGAATGAGCAGTTCTTC. The chain links TRBV30 to TRBJ2-1; D gene uncertain. The CDR3 covers 15 residues. V shed 1 base and J shed 7 bases, with 17 bases lying between them. The germline CDR1 and CDR2 sequences are GTSNPN and SVGIG (reference sequence).